The present T cell receptor beta chain was sequenced within a study of T cell responses to AZD1222 COVID-19 vaccine. A remark on this clone: Its antigen is not known.

Sequencing was performed with immunoSEQ multiplex PCR; in TCRdb, only in-frame clones are kept and a portion is missing. The table lists some 170,000 clones, around 92% of them singletons. CDR3 size: 14 residues. Per germline, CDR1 SGHKS and CDR2 YYEKEE (reference sequence). V shed 2 bases and J shed 0 bases, with 8 bases lying between them. Study observations and caveats: Most donors were white British, females outnumbered males, and clonal diversity was possibly underestimated.

The clonotype was recovered from an adult in good health. The specimen was peripheral blood, collected on day 0 of MenACWY control vaccination. The rearrangement joins TRBV5-5 to TRBJ2-5, with D unresolved. The DNA for the CDR3 is TGTGCCAGCAGCTTCGCGGCAGACCAAGAGACCCAGTACTTC. Amino acids: CASSFAADQETQYF.